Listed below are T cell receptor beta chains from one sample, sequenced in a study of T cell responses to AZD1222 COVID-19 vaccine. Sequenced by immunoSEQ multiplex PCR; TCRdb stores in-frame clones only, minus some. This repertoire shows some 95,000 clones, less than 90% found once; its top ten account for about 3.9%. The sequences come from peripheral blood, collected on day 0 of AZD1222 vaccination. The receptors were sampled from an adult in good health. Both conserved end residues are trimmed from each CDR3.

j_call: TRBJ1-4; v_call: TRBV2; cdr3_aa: ASSLLPGGEKLF
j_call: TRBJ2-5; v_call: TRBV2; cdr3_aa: ASAGSEETQY
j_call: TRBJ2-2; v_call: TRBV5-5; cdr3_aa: ASSFTGQGRAGELF
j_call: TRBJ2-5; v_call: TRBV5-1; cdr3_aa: ASTIQGQETQY
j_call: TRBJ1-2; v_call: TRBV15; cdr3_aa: ATSRDKGAGYGYT
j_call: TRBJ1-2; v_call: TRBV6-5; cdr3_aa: ASSYSIGEDYGYT
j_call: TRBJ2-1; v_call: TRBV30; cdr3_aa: AWREPDEQF
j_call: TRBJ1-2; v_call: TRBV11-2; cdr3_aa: ASSSQGAQSGYT
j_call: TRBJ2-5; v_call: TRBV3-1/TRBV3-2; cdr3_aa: AGGSGGPQETQY
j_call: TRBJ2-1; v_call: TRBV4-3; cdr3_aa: ASSQDPEEYEQF
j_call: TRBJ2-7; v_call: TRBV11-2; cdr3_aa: ASSPVRRDRGQIYEQY
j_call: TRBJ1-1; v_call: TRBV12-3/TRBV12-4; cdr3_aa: ASREPGQTKAF
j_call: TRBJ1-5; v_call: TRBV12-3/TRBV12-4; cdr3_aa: ASTQQGAQPQH
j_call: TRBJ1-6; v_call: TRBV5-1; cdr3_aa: ASSLTSNSPLH
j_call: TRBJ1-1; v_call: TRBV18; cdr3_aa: ASSPQFVGTEAF
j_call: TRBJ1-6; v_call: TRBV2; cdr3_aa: ASRGQNYSPLH
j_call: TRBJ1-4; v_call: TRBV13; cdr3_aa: ASSLGQGRIANEKLF
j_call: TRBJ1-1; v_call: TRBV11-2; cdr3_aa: ASSFRAGGGFGEAF
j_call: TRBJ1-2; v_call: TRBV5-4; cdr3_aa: ASSTDGGYGYT
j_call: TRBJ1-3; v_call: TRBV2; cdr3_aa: ASGFSGNTIY
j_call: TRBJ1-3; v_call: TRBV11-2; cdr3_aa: ASSLEGFSGNTIY
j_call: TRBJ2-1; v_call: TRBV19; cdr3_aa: ASSIERAANEQF
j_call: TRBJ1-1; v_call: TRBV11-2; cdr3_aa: ASTHFGTGPNTEAF
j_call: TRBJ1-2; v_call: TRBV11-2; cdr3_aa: ASSLGSPNYGYT
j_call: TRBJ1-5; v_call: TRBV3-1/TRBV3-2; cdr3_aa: ASSQGGSQPQH
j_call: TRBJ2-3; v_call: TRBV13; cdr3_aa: ASSLPTGGGALDTQY
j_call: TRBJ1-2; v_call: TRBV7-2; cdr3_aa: ASSLPGGLDYGYT
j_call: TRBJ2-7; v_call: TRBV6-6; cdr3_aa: ASSSQLAYEQY
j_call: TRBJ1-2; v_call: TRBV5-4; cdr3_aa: ASSQHRAPGYT